This paragraph covers one T cell receptor beta chain sequence. Trimming at V came to 3 bases and at J to 6 bases, leaving 4 bases not matched to a gene. CDR3 size: 13 residues. From germline, CDR1 is GTSNPN and CDR2 SVGIG (reference sequence). The table came from immunoSEQ multiplex PCR; TCRdb's copy has only in-frame clones and leaves some out. The data contain around 77,000 clones, more than 80% of them seen just once; the ten biggest clones take up over 4.5%. The data originate from a study of blood T cell repertoires in COVID-19. The chain is built from TRBV30 and TRBJ1-2; TRBD1 aligns across 10 bases. The origin of this receptor is a man older than 75 with acute or convalescent COVID-19. The specimen sequenced was peripheral blood. The CDR3 sequence: CAWSEGTGDGYTF. In DNA form, the CDR3 reads TGTGCCTGGAGCGAGGGGACAGGGGATGGCTACACCTTC.